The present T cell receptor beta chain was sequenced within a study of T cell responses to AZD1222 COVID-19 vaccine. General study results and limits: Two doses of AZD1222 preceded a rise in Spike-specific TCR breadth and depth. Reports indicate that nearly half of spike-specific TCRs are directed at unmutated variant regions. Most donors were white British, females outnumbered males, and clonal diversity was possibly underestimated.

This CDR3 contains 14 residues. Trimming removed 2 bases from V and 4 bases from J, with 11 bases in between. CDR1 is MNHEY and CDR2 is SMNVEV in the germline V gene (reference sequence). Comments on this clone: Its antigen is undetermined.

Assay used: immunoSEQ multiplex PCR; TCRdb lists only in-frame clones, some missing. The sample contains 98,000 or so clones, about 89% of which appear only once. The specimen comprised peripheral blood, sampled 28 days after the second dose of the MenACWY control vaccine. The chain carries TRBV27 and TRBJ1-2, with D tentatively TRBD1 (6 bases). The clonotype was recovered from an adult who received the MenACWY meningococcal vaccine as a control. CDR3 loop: CASSLLGGGYGYTF. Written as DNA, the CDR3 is TGTGCCAGCAGTTTACTAGGGGGAGGCTATGGCTACACCTTC.